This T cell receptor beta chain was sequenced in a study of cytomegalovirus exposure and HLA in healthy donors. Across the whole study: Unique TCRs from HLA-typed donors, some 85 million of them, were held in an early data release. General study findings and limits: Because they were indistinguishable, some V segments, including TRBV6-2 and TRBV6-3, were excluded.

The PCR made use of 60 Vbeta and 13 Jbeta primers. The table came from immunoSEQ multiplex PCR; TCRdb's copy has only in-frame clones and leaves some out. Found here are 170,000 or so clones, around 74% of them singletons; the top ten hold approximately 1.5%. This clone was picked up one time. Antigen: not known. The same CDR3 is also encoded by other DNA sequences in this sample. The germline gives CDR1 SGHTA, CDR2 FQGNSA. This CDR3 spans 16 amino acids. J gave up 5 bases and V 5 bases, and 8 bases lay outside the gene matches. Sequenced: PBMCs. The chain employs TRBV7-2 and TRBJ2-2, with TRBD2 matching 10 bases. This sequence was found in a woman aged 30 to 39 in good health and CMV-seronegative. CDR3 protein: CASSRSGGAGTGELFF. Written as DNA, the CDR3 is TGTGCCAGCAGCCGGAGCGGGGGGGCAGGAACCGGGGAGCTGTTTTTT.